This T cell receptor (beta chain) originates from a study of immune cell composition in non-small cell lung cancer. The CDR3 runs to 15 residues. J lost 4 bases, V lost 4 bases, and 8 bases had no gene match. In germline, CDR1 is SGHDT, CDR2 YYEEEE. Generated by immunoSEQ multiplex PCR, the TCRdb table keeps only in-frame clones and is missing some. The sample consists of more than 15,000 clones, around four fifths of them appearing once. Normal lung sampling was at least 3 cm from the tumour, as distant as possible. The same data also contributed to another study, on CD4 T cells in lung cancer. That work states: Curative-intent resections for stage I-III non-small cell lung cancer supplied tumor and non-adjacent lung tissue. Patients had adenocarcinoma or squamous carcinoma and were aged 60 to 69.

The chain joins TRBV5-6 to TRBJ1-1; 9 positions match TRBD1. The receptor comes from a human donor with non-small cell lung cancer. Sequencing was done on a sample of non-adjacent lung tissue. This chain's CDR3 is CASSPSQGATTEAFF. The CDR3 bases are TGTGCCAGCAGCCCTTCACAGGGGGCGACCACTGAAGCTTTCTTT.